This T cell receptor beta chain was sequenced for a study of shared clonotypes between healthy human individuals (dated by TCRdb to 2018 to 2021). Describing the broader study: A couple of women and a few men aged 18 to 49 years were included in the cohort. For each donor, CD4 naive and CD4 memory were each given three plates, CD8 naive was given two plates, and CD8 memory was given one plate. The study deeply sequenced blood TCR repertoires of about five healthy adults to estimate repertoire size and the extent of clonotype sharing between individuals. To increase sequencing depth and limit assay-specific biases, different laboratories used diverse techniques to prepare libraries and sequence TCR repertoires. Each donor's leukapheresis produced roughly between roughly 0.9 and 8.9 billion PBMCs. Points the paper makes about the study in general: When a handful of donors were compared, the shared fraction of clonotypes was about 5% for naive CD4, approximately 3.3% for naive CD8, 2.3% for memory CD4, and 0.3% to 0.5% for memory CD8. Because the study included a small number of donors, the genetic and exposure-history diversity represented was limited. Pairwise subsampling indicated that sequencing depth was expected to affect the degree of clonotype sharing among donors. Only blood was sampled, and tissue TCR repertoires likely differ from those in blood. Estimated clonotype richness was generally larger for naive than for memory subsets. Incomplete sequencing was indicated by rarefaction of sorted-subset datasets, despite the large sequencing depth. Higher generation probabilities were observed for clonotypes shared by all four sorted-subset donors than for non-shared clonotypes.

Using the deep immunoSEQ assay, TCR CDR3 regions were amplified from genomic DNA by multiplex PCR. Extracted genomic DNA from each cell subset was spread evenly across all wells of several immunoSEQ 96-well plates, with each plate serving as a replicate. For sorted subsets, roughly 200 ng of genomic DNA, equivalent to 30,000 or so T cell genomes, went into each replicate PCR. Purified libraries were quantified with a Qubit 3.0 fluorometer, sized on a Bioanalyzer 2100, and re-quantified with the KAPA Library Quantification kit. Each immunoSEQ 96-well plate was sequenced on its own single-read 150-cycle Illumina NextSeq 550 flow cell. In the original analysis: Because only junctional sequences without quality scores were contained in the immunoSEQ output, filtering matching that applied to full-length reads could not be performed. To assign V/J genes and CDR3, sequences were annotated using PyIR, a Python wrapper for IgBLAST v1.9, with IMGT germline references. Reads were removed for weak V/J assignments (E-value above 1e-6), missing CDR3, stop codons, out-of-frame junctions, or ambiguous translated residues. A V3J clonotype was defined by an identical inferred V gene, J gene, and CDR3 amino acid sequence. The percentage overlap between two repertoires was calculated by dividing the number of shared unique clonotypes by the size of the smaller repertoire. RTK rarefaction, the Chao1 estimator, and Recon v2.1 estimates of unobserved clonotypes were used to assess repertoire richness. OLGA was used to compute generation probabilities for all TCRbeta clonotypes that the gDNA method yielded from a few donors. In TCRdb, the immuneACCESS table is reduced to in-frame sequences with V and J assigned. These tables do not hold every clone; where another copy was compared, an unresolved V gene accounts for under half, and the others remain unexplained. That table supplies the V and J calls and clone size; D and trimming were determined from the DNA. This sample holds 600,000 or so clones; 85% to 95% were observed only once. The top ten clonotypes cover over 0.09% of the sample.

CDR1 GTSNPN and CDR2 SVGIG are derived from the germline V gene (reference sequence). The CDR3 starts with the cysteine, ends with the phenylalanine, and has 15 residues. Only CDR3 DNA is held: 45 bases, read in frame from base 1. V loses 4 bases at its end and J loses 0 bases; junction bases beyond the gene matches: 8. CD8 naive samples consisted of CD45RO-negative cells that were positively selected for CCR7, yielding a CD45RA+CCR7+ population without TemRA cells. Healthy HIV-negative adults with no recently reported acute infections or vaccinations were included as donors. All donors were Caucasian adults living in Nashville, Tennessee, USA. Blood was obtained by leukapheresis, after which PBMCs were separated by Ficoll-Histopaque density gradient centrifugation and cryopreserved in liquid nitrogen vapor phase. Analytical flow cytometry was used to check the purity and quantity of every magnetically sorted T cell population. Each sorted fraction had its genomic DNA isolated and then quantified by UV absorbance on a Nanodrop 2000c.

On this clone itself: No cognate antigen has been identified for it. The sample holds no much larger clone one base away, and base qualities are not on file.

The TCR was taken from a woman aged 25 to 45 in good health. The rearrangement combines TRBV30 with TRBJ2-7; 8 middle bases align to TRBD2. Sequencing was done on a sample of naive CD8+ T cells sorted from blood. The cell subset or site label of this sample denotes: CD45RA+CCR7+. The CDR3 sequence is CAWTQSSGSSYEQYF. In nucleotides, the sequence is TGTGCCTGGACCCAGTCTAGCGGGTCCTCCTACGAGCAGTACTTC.